This T cell receptor (beta chain) is from a study of technical replicates of blood from a handful of donors (dated by TCRdb to about 2017). Library creation used the immunoSEQ multiplex PCR assay. TCRdb stores this immuneACCESS table with in-frame sequences only. Part of the clones is absent; in the studies checked, under half of the shortfall reflects unresolved V genes, and no reason is known for the rest. Counted in this sample were about 12,000 clones; approximately 96% of them appeared once. Over 5.5% of the sample belongs to the ten largest clones. Points on this clone: Its specific antigen is unknown. Qualities for individual bases were not recorded, and no much larger clone is one base off.

From its cysteine to its phenylalanine, the CDR3 spans 16 amino acids. Just the 48-base CDR3 DNA is kept, in frame starting at base 1. The germline V gene encodes CDR1 MRHNA and CDR2 SNTAGT. The germline ends are 9 bases apart after V is trimmed by 2 bases and J by 1 base. The chain uses TRBV6-4 and TRBJ2-6; TRBD2 is a possible D gene, resting on 5 matching bases. What was sequenced was PBMCs. The sequence derives from a human donor in good health. The CDR3 protein: CASSDGGGSGANVLTF. The sequenced DNA: TGTGCCAGCAGTGACGGAGGTGGGTCTGGGGCCAACGTCCTGACTTTC.